The present TCR beta chain was sequenced within a study of T cells in tumors after PD-1 blockade. Study details: Tumor samples yielded about 20-fold more depth than single-cell TCR sequencing.

Profiled with immunoSEQ multiplex PCR; TCRdb holds only in-frame clones, not every one. The sample contains roughly 4,200 clones, less than 75% of which appear only once. Overall study findings and caveats: Two pre-treatment samples showed no clonal replacement between them.

Details on this clone: The antigen is unknown.

The receptor was isolated from a human donor with basal cell carcinoma. The sequenced sample was tumor tissue, obtained before anti-PD-1 treatment.

CDR3 protein: CASSFWEFGNQPQHF. As DNA, the CDR3 is TGTGCCAGCAGTTTCTGGGAATTTGGCAATCAGCCCCAGCATTTT. The V call is TRBV6-5, the J call TRBJ1-5; D remains ambiguous. With 4 bases removed from V and 2 bases from J, the gap between germline ends came to 12 bases. Germline-derived CDR1 and CDR2 are MNHEY and SVGAGI. The CDR3 runs 15 residues.